This is a list of T cell receptor beta chains from one sample in a study of identical twins. TCRdb re-derived calls from the 5' RACE reads in MiXCR, one entry per CDR3 protein. This sample yields 260,000 or so distinct CDR3 sequences, of which 6% to 8.5% are seen a single time; about 5.8% belongs to the top ten. The same sample was also used in a study of yellow fever vaccine responses in identical twins.

Sequencing input: CD8+ T cells sorted from blood. The receptor source for this set is a woman under 30 in good health. Each CDR3 is given with its conserved first and last residue. The order of the fields is J gene, V gene, clone size, D gene, CDR3 DNA, CDR3 protein. D genes are given only for firm matches. Clone size is stated in some rows and not others, as once, few, many or a class when expanded.

J gene: TRBJ2-1; V gene: TRBV9; clone size: .; D gene: .; CDR3 DNA: TGTGCCAGCAGCGTAGCGCCCCGAGACAGAGGCAATGAGCAGTTCTTC; CDR3 protein: CASSVAPRDRGNEQFF
J gene: TRBJ2-5; V gene: TRBV7-6; clone size: .; D gene: TRBD2; CDR3 DNA: TGTGCCAGCAGCTTAGAATCCCTAGCGGGGGCACAAGAGACCCAGTACTTC; CDR3 protein: CASSLESLAGAQETQYF
J gene: TRBJ2-2; V gene: TRBV6-1; clone size: many; D gene: .; CDR3 DNA: TGTGCCAGCCACGATCCCCGGGACACCGGGGAGCTGTTTTTT; CDR3 protein: CASHDPRDTGELFF
J gene: TRBJ2-1; V gene: TRBV11-2; clone size: .; D gene: TRBD2; CDR3 DNA: TGTGCCAGCAGCCCGGGGACTAGCGGATCCTACAATGAGCAGTTCTTC; CDR3 protein: CASSPGTSGSYNEQFF
J gene: TRBJ2-7; V gene: TRBV7-2; clone size: few; D gene: TRBD2; CDR3 DNA: TGTGCCAGCAGCTTAGCCTCGGAGGGACTAGCGGGAGGCCTGAGCTCCTACGAGCAGTACTTC; CDR3 protein: CASSLASEGLAGGLSSYEQYF
J gene: TRBJ1-6; V gene: TRBV3-1; clone size: .; D gene: .; CDR3 DNA: TGTGCCAGCAGCCCCAGGGGACGGCTGTCCCCCTATAATTCACCCCTCCACTTT; CDR3 protein: CASSPRGRLSPYNSPLHF
J gene: TRBJ1-2; V gene: TRBV7-9; clone size: many; D gene: TRBD1; CDR3 DNA: TGTGCCAGCAGCTTCGCCGGGACAGGGGATAACTATGGCTACACCTTC; CDR3 protein: CASSFAGTGDNYGYTF
J gene: TRBJ2-1; V gene: TRBV28; clone size: .; D gene: TRBD2; CDR3 DNA: TGTGCCAGCACCGCCATGAGCGGGGAGGGAAATGAGCAGTTCTTC; CDR3 protein: CASTAMSGEGNEQFF
J gene: TRBJ2-7; V gene: TRBV5-1; clone size: many; D gene: TRBD2; CDR3 DNA: TGCGCCAGCAGCTTATGGGGGGGCTCCTACGAGCAGTACTTC; CDR3 protein: CASSLWGGSYEQYF
J gene: TRBJ2-1; V gene: TRBV5-1; clone size: few; D gene: .; CDR3 DNA: TGCGCCAGCAGCTTGTCTGGGACACTCTACAATGAGCAGTTCTTC; CDR3 protein: CASSLSGTLYNEQFF
J gene: TRBJ1-5; V gene: TRBV29-1; clone size: many; D gene: .; CDR3 DNA: TGCAGCGTTGTTGAGGGGGACCAGCCCCAGCATTTT; CDR3 protein: CSVVEGDQPQHF
J gene: TRBJ2-2; V gene: TRBV7-9; clone size: .; D gene: TRBD2; CDR3 DNA: TGTGCCAGCAGCTCTCGACTAGCGGCGAACACCGGGGAGCTGTTTTTT; CDR3 protein: CASSSRLAANTGELFF
J gene: TRBJ1-4; V gene: TRBV3-1; clone size: many; D gene: TRBD1; CDR3 DNA: TGTGCCAGCAGCGACAGGGCAACTAATGAAAAACTGTTTTTT; CDR3 protein: CASSDRATNEKLFF
J gene: TRBJ1-2; V gene: TRBV7-9; clone size: many; D gene: .; CDR3 DNA: TGTGCCAGCAGCACACCCCCAGGGCTCAACCGTGGCTATGGCTACACCTTC; CDR3 protein: CASSTPPGLNRGYGYTF
J gene: TRBJ2-5; V gene: TRBV9; clone size: few; D gene: .; CDR3 DNA: TGTGCCAGCAGCCCGGTCAGCAGTCAAGAGACCCAGTACTTC; CDR3 protein: CASSPVSSQETQYF
J gene: TRBJ2-2; V gene: TRBV3-1; clone size: many; D gene: .; CDR3 DNA: TGTGCCAGCAGCCAAGAAGGCAGGGACACCGGGGAGCTGTTTTTT; CDR3 protein: CASSQEGRDTGELFF
J gene: TRBJ2-2; V gene: TRBV27; clone size: .; D gene: TRBD2; CDR3 DNA: TGTGCCAGCAGCAGGGGACTAGCCCTCGCGAACACCGGGGAGCTGTTTTTT; CDR3 protein: CASSRGLALANTGELFF
J gene: TRBJ2-7; V gene: TRBV7-6; clone size: .; D gene: TRBD2; CDR3 DNA: TGTGCCAGCAGCTTAGCACTAGCGGGAGTAATCTACGAGCAGTACTTC; CDR3 protein: CASSLALAGVIYEQYF
J gene: TRBJ1-2; V gene: TRBV4-1; clone size: few; D gene: .; CDR3 DNA: TGCGCCAGCAGCCCAGGAGTCAGAGGAATGGATGGCTACACCTTC; CDR3 protein: CASSPGVRGMDGYTF
J gene: TRBJ2-1; V gene: TRBV28; clone size: many; D gene: .; CDR3 DNA: TGTGCCAGCAATTTTTACGGGCCGGGCTCCTACAATGAGCAGTTCTTC; CDR3 protein: CASNFYGPGSYNEQFF
J gene: TRBJ2-2; V gene: TRBV2; clone size: few; D gene: .; CDR3 DNA: TGTGCCAGCGTCGGTAGGGTGGGCACCGGGGAGCTGTTTTTT; CDR3 protein: CASVGRVGTGELFF
J gene: TRBJ1-6; V gene: TRBV20-1; clone size: few; D gene: TRBD1; CDR3 DNA: TGCAGTACCGGACAGGGGAGCTCCTATAATTCACCCCTCCACTTT; CDR3 protein: CSTGQGSSYNSPLHF
J gene: TRBJ1-5; V gene: TRBV4-1; clone size: .; D gene: TRBD1; CDR3 DNA: TGCGCCAGCAGCCAAGATGGAACAGGGGGCAGGCAGCCCCAGCATTTT; CDR3 protein: CASSQDGTGGRQPQHF
J gene: TRBJ2-3; V gene: TRBV13; clone size: few; D gene: TRBD2; CDR3 DNA: TGTGCCAGCAGCTCGACCGGGACTAGCGGGAGAGATACGCAGTATTTT; CDR3 protein: CASSSTGTSGRDTQYF
J gene: TRBJ1-2; V gene: TRBV27; clone size: many; D gene: TRBD1; CDR3 DNA: TGTGCCAGCAGTTCAGGGGGCTGGGGCTACACCTTC; CDR3 protein: CASSSGGWGYTF
J gene: TRBJ1-5; V gene: TRBV12-3/TRBV12-4; clone size: .; D gene: .; CDR3 DNA: TGTGCCAGCACCCTAAGGGGGTCTGAGCCCCAGCATTTT; CDR3 protein: CASTLRGSEPQHF